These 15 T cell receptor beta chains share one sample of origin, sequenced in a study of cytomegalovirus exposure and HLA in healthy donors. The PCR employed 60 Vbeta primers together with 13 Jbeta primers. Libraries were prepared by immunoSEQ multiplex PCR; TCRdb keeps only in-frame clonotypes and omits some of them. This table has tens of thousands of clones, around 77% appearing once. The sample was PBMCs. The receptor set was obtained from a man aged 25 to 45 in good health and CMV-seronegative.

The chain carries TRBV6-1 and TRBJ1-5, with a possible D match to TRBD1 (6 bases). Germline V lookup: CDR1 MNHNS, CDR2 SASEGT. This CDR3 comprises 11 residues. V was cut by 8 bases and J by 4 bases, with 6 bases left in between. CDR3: CASGQNQPQHF. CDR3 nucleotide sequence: TGTGCCAGCGGACAGAATCAGCCCCAGCATTTT.

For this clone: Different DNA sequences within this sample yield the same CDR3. Here the CDR3 reads CASSYSNRNTEAFF. CDR3 DNA: TGTGCCAGCAGTTACTCGAATAGGAACACTGAAGCTTTCTTT. The chain has TRBV6-6 and TRBJ1-1; D gene uncertain. Germline assignment: CDR1 MNHNY and CDR2 SVGAGI (reference sequence). This CDR3 is 14 amino acids long. V was cut by 0 bases and J by 1 base, with 6 bases left in between.

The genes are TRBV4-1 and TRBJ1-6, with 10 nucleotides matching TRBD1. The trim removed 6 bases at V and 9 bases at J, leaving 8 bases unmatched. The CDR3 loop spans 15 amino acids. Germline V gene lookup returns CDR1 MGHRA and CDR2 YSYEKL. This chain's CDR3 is CASSEPGQGSSPLHF. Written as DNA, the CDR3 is TGCGCCAGCAGTGAACCGGGACAGGGGAGTTCACCCCTCCACTTT.

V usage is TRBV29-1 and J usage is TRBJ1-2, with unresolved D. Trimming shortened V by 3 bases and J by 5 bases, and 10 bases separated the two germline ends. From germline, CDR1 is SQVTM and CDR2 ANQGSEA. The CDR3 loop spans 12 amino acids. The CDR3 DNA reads TGCAGCGTTGAGCTAACTCCTTATGGCTACACCTTC. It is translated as CSVELTPYGYTF.

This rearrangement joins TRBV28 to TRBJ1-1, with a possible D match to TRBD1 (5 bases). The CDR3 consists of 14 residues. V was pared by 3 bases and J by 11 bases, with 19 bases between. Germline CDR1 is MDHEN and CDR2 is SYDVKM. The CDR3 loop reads CASSLAYWTLRAFF. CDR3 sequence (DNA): TGTGCCAGCAGTTTGGCCTACTGGACATTGCGGGCTTTCTTT.

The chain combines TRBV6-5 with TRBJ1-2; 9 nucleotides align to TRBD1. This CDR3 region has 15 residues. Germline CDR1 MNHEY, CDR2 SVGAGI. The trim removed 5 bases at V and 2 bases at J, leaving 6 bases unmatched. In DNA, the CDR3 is TGTGCCAGCAGTCCCCACGGGACAGGGAACTATGGCTACACCTTC. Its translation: CASSPHGTGNYGYTF.

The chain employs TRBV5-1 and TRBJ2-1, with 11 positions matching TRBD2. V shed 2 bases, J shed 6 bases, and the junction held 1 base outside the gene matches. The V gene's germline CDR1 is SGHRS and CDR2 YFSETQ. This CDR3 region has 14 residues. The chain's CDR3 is CASSFSGGANEQFF. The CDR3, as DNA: TGCGCCAGCAGCTTTAGCGGGGGGGCCAATGAGCAGTTCTTC.

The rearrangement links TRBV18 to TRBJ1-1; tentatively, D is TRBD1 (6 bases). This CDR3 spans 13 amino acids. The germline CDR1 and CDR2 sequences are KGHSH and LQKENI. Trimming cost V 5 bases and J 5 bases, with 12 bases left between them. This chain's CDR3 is CASSYRAGTEAFF. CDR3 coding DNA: TGTGCCAGCTCATACAGGGCCGGGACTGAAGCTTTCTTT.

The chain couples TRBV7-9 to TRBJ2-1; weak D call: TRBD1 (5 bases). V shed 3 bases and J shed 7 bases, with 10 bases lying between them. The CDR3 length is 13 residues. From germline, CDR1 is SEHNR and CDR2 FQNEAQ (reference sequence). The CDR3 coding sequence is TGTGCCAGCAGCTTCGGCAGGACAAATGAGCAGTTCTTC. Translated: CASSFGRTNEQFF. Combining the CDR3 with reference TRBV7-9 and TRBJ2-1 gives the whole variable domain DTGVSQNPRHKITKRGQNVTFRCDPISEHNRLYWYRQTLGQGPEFLTYFQNEAQLEKSRLLSDRFSAERPKGSFSTLEIQRTEQGDSAMYLCASSFGRTNEQFFGPGTRLTVL.

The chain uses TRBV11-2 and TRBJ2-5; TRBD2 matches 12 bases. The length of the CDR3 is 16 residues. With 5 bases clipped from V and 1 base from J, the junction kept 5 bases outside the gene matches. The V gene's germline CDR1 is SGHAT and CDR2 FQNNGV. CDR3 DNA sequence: TGTGCCAGCAGCCCTACTAGCGGGGGGCTCCAAGAGACCCAGTACTTC. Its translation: CASSPTSGGLQETQYF.

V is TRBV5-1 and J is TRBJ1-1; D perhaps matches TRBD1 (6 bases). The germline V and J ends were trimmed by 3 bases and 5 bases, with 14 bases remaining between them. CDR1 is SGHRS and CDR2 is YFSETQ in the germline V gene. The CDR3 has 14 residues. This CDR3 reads CASSSLQGQTEAFF. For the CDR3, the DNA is TGCGCCAGCAGCTCCCTACAGGGCCAAACTGAAGCTTTCTTT. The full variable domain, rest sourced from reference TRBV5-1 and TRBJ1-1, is KAGVTQTPRYLIKTRGQQVTLSCSPISGHRSVSWYQQTPGQGLQFLFEYFSETQRNKGNFPGRFSGRQFSNSRSEMNVSTLELGDSALYLCASSSLQGQTEAFFGQGTRLTVV.

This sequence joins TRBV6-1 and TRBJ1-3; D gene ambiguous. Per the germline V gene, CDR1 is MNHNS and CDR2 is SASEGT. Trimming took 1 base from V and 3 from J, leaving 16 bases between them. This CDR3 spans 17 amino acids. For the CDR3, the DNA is TGTGCCAGCAGTGAAGTGGGCTGGGAGGCTTTTGGAAACACCATATATTTT. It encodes CASSEVGWEAFGNTIYF.

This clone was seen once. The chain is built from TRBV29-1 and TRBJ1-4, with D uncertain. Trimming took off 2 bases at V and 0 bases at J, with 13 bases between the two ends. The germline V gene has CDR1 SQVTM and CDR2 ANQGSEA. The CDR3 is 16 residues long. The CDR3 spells CSVETQAPTTNEKLFF. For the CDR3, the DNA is TGCAGCGTTGAAACGCAGGCCCCAACAACTAATGAAAAACTGTTTTTT. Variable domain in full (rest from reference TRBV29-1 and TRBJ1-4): SAVISQKPSRDICQRGTSLTIQCQVDSQVTMMFWYRQQPGQSLTLIATANQGSEATYESGFVIDKFPISRPNLTFSTLTVSNMSPEDSSIYLCSVETQAPTTNEKLFFGSGTQLSVL.

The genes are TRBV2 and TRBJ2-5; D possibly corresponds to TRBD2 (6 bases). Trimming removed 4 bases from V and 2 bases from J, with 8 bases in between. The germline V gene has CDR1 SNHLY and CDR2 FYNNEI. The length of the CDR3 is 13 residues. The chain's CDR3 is CASSGDSQETQYF. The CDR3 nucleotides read TGTGCCAGCAGTGGGGACTCGCAAGAGACCCAGTACTTC.

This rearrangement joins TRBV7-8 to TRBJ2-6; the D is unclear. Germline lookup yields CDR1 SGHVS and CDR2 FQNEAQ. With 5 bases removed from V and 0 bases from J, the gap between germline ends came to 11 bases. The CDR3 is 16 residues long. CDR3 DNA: TGTGCCAGCAGCATCAGGCGTGGCTCTGGGGCCAACGTCCTGACTTTC. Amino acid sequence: CASSIRRGSGANVLTF.